This is a list of T cell receptor beta chains from one sample in a study of radiotherapy plus CTLA-4 blockade in lung cancer. Assay: immunoSEQ multiplex PCR; the TCRdb copy retains only in-frame clones and omits some. The sample lists tens of thousands of clones, 79% occurring once. The sample was peripheral blood, taken from a patient treated with radiotherapy plus ipilimumab. All receptors come from a human donor with non-small cell lung cancer who had a complete response to radiotherapy plus ipilimumab. CDR3s include the opening cysteine and the closing phenylalanine or tryptophan. The D gene is left open where the match is weak. Clone size is stated in some rows and not others, as once, few, many or a class when expanded.

J | D | V | size | CDR3 | DNA
TRBJ2-7 | NA | TRBV7-2 | NA | CASSSGLYEQYF | TGTGCCAGCAGCTCGGGACTCTACGAGCAGTACTTC
TRBJ2-2 | NA | TRBV18 | NA | CASSPGLKNTGELFF | TGTGCCAGCTCACCGGGACTCAAGAACACCGGGGAGCTGTTTTTT
TRBJ2-4 | NA | TRBV28 | NA | CASSLSVGGLLAKNIQYF | TGTGCCAGCAGTTTATCGGTCGGGGGCCTCCTAGCCAAAAACATTCAGTACTTC
TRBJ2-7 | TRBD2 | TRBV15 | NA | CATSAGLAAGEQYF | TGTGCCACCAGCGCTGGACTAGCGGCGGGAGAGCAGTACTTC
TRBJ2-1 | TRBD1 | TRBV19 | NA | CASSLGQGYNEQFF | TGTGCCAGTAGTTTGGGACAGGGATACAATGAGCAGTTCTTC
TRBJ1-1 | TRBD1 | TRBV5-5 | NA | CASSHRDRGTEAFF | TGTGCCAGCAGCCACCGGGACAGGGGTACTGAAGCTTTCTTT
TRBJ1-2 | NA | TRBV6-5 | NA | CASSHYPDGVYGYTF | TGTGCCAGCAGCCACTACCCGGACGGAGTCTATGGCTACACCTTC
TRBJ1-1 | NA | TRBV11-2 | NA | CASSLAGSVATEAFF | TGTGCCAGCAGCTTAGCTGGGTCCGTGGCCACTGAAGCTTTCTTT
TRBJ2-3 | TRBD2 | TRBV7-2 | NA | CASSLASGIADTQYF | TGTGCCAGCAGCTTAGCTAGCGGGATAGCAGATACGCAGTATTTT
TRBJ2-2 | NA | TRBV10-2 | NA | CASKGLDTGELFF | TGCGCCAGCAAAGGACTTGACACCGGGGAGCTGTTTTTT
TRBJ2-7 | TRBD2 | TRBV27 | NA | CASSPWTSGGYEQYF | TGTGCCAGCAGTCCATGGACTAGCGGGGGGTACGAGCAGTACTTC
TRBJ1-2 | NA | TRBV11-2 | NA | CASSLNPGANYGYTF | TGTGCCAGCAGCTTAAACCCAGGAGCTAACTATGGCTACACCTTC
TRBJ1-2 | TRBD1 | TRBV7-9 | NA | CASSSDRASYGYTF | TGTGCCAGCAGCTCTGACAGGGCTTCCTATGGCTACACCTTC
TRBJ2-1 | TRBD2 | TRBV5-4 | NA | CASSGGGTSFDYNEQFF | TGTGCCAGCAGCGGAGGCGGGACTAGCTTTGACTACAATGAGCAGTTCTTC
TRBJ2-1 | NA | TRBV7-8 | NA | CASVSGRGYPREQFF | TGTGCCAGCGTCTCTGGGCGGGGCTACCCGAGGGAGCAGTTCTTC
TRBJ1-4 | NA | TRBV6-6 | NA | CASSPQGRTTNEKLFF | TGTGCCAGCAGTCCCCAGGGACGGACAACTAATGAAAAACTGTTTTTT
TRBJ2-3 | NA | TRBV7-9 | NA | CASSLAAASTDTQYF | TGTGCCAGCAGCTTAGCAGCCGCTAGCACAGATACGCAGTATTTT
TRBJ1-2 | NA | TRBV7-2 | NA | CASSLDLGQPIVTF | TGTGCCAGCAGCCTCGATCTCGGGCAGCCGATCGTCACCTTC
TRBJ2-1 | TRBD2 | TRBV7-7 | NA | CASSLAGGEQFF | TGTGCTAGCAGCTTAGCGGGAGGCGAGCAGTTCTTC
TRBJ2-3 | NA | TRBV11-2 | NA | CASSLGGEAQYF | TGTGCCAGCAGCTTGGGCGGCGAGGCGCAGTATTTT
TRBJ2-2 | TRBD1 | TRBV5-4 | NA | CASSSGTGDTGELFF | TGTGCCAGCAGCTCCGGGACAGGGGACACCGGGGAGCTGTTTTTT
TRBJ2-5 | TRBD1 | TRBV11-2 | NA | CASSSDRGQAETQYF | TGTGCCAGCAGCTCGGACAGGGGGCAAGCGGAGACCCAGTACTTC
TRBJ2-3 | NA | TRBV5-4 | NA | CASSLPGRASDTQYF | TGTGCCAGCAGCTTGCCAGGTCGAGCCTCAGATACGCAGTATTTT
TRBJ2-7 | NA | TRBV7-9 | once | CASSPLGLSYEQYF | TGTGCCAGCAGCCCTCTCGGATTATCTTACGAGCAGTACTTC
TRBJ2-4 | NA | TRBV5-1 | NA | CASSLEGTRAKNIQYF | TGCGCCAGCAGCTTGGAGGGTACTAGAGCCAAAAACATTCAGTACTTC
TRBJ1-1 | NA | TRBV13 | NA | CASSLGSGSTEAFF | TGTGCCAGCAGCTTAGGATCGGGGTCAACTGAAGCTTTCTTT
TRBJ2-7 | NA | TRBV4-3 | NA | CASSQDEDGVYEQYF | TGCGCCAGCAGCCAAGATGAGGACGGAGTCTACGAGCAGTACTTC
TRBJ1-6 | NA | TRBV5-1 | NA | CASSPGPLSLDSPLHF | TGCGCCAGCAGCCCCGGGCCCCTTTCGCTTGATTCACCCCTCCACTTT
TRBJ1-6 | NA | TRBV25-1 | NA | CASSEAGHNSPLHF | TGTGCCAGCAGTGAGGCAGGGCACAATTCACCCCTCCACTTT